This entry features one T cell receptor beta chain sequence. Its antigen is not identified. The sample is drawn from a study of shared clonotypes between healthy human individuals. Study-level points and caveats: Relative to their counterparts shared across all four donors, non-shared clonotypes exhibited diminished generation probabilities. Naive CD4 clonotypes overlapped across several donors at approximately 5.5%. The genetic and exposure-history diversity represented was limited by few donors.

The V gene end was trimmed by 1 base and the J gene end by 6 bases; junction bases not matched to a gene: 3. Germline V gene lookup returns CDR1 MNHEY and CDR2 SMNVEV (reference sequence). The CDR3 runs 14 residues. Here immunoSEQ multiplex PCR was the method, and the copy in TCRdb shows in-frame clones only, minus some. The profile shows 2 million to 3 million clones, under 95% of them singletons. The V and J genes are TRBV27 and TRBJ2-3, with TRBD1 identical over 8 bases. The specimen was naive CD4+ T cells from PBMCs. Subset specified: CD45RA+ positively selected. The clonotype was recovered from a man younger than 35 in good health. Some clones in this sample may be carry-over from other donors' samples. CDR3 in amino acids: CASSLLSGGDTQYF. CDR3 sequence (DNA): TGTGCCAGCAGTTTATTATCAGGGGGCGATACGCAGTATTTT.